This T cell receptor (beta chain) was captured in a study of T cell clonality in common variable immunodeficiency (dated by TCRdb to between 2014 and 2017). Concerning this clone itself: This receptor's antigen is unknown. The read gets to within 3 residues of the CDR3 end, and the germline J gene fills in the rest.

CVID samples and control samples contributed equivalent amounts of genomic DNA as sequencing input. For every sample, a 60 bp segment covering the rearranged TCRbeta CDR3 region was amplified and then sequenced. TCRbeta amplification used the immunoSEQ assay, a bias-corrected multiplex PCR with high-throughput sequencing. In the authors' own workflow: Every unique nucleotide sequence counted as a clone and was annotated with V, D and J genes, copy number and frequency. Sequences were labeled productive if in frame, and non-productive if out of frame or containing stop codons. As previously described, Shannon's entropy was used to calculate clonality. The predicted amino acid sequences of productive clones were used to derive mean CDR3 Kyte-Doolittle hydropathy. Using the R hclust function, scaled V gene usage was clustered hierarchically with Manhattan distance and complete linkage. To assess clone sharing by CDR3 amino acid sequence, 12 repertoires per group were resampled over 100 rounds. The repertoires were screened for 65 to 75 published EBV-specific TCRbeta sequences and roughly 240 published CMV-specific TCRbeta sequences. After two CVID samples that produced fewer than 10,000 sequences were dropped from the analysis, some 43 CVID repertoires remained. TCRdb took this table from immuneACCESS and kept in-frame rearrangements with V and J called. Such tables lack part of the clones; where checked against another copy, unresolved V genes explain under half of the gap, and the rest is unexplained. From that table come the V and J calls and clone size; the DNA was used to work out D and trimming. The sample records fewer than 35,000 clones, none occurring a single time. The leading ten clones occupy about 6.1% of the sample.

CVID was diagnosed by standard criteria: serum IgG, IgA and/or IgM reduced below normal range, plus specific antibody deficiency. The CVID group comprised 40 to 45 subjects, 15 or so female and about 29 male, aged roughly 9 to 64 years with a mean age of roughly 43. Most CVID patients and most healthy controls were of Caucasian heritage. At the time of study participation, every CVID subject had been on replacement immunoglobulin therapy for at least one year. No CVID subject was ill or taking immunomodulatory or immunosuppressive medication when blood was collected. Heparinized peripheral whole blood samples of about 4.5 to 9 ml were collected from each donor. Genomic DNA from adults with common variable immune deficiency (CVID) and from healthy adult controls was used for sequencing of TCRbeta CDR3 repertoires. To isolate peripheral blood mononuclear cells, diluted blood was subjected to density centrifugation over Hypaque 1077 or Ficoll-Paque. Unsorted mononuclear cells served as the source of genomic DNA, which was extracted either by Qiagen column purification or by a centrifugation-based method.

Points the paper makes about the study in general: Even though DNA input was equal, the average per sample came to about 74,000 unique sequences for controls compared with 25,000 to 35,000 for CVID samples. CVID subjects shared fewer TCRbeta clones with each other than healthy controls did (p < 0.0001). Fewer deletions and N-nucleotide insertions were reportedly observed in CVID TCRbeta sequences, and highly modified clones with 13 or more V deletions were reportedly absent from CVID TCRbeta sequences. It was noted by the authors that sequencing of the repertoires of T cell subpopulations would be needed to clarify the cause of the increased clonality in CVID. Patient heterogeneity within the CVID cohort put limits on correlating repertoire features with clinical complications. Increased TCRbeta clonality was found in CVID subjects compared with healthy controls (t-test p = 0.018), with the increase being most characteristic of about a third of subjects.

V is cut back by 3 bases and J by 5 bases, with 8 bases in the junction unmatched. Including the terminal cysteine and phenylalanine, the CDR3 comprises 16 residues. The DNA has 39 bases, all within the CDR3, and is read from base 1. CDR1 and CDR2 (LNHDA, SQIVND) derive from the germline V gene (reference sequence). Sequenced input: peripheral blood mononuclear cells. Recombination linked TRBV19 to TRBJ2-3, and 10 bases in between align with TRBD1. This TCR came from a human donor with common variable immunodeficiency. CDR3 DNA, as far as it was read: TGTGCCAGTAGTATGCCCGGGACAGGGGTTAAAGATACG. It encodes CASSMPGTGVKDT. The CDR3 reads in full as CASSMPGTGVKDTQYF.